The 15 T cell receptor beta chains in this list originate from one sample, sequenced in a study of human T cells and chemical hapten exposure listed by TCRdb under 2021. To prepare the library, RACE was applied. These reads were obtained on a NextSeq 500. The public reads were reprocessed in TCRdb via fastp at Q25 and MiXCR, keeping in-frame beta chains. Rows are unified per CDR3 protein, each entry keeping the most common DNA and genes. The sample table holds roughly 80,000 distinct CDR3 sequences, of which about 10% were seen once. Of the sample, about 4.2% falls within the top ten clones. Read against the paper, the sample's time point label means: patch test 1, 2 weeks after DPC sensitization. The treatment or condition label of this sample denotes: therapeutic diphenylcyclopropenone sensitization with weekly scalp DPC. Material: whole blood, obtained in connection with sensitization to the hapten diphenylcyclopropenone (DPC). These receptors all stem from a woman between 45 and 65 years old with alopecia areata. Some clones in this sample may be carry-over from other donors' samples.

This clonotype was observed at least ten times. The gene calls are TRBV4-3 and TRBJ1-2; 7 bases are a match to TRBD1. The CDR3 is 17 residues long. J lost 4 bases, V lost 0 bases, and 11 bases had no gene match. Germline V gene lookup returns CDR1 LGHNA and CDR2 YSLEER. Written as DNA, the CDR3 is TGCGCCAGCAGCCAAGATTTAGAGGGGGCGCGGAGCTATGGCTACACCTTC. Its translation: CASSQDLEGARSYGYTF.

V and J are TRBV18 and TRBJ2-5; D gene unclear. V was pared by 2 bases and J by 5 bases, with 9 bases between. The CDR3 is made up of 13 amino acids. Looked up from germline, CDR1 is KGHSH and CDR2 is LQKENI. CDR3 in DNA: TGTGCCAGCTCACCAGTGGGTCATGAGACCCAGTACTTC. Amino acid sequence: CASSPVGHETQYF.

This clonotype was counted only a few times. The chain couples TRBV5-4 to TRBJ1-6, with 7 bases identical to TRBD1. V lost 4 bases, J lost 5 bases, and 6 bases stayed unmatched. Germline V gene lookup returns CDR1 SGHNT and CDR2 YYREEE (reference sequence). This CDR3 is 15 amino acids long. The CDR3 DNA follows: TGTGCCAGCAGCCCGGACAGGCGGCATAATTCACCCCTCCACTTT. This codes for CASSPDRRHNSPLHF.

This chain connects TRBV6-6 to TRBJ1-2; D remains unclear. Germline V lookup: CDR1 MNHNY, CDR2 SVGAGI (reference sequence). Trimming shortened V by 6 bases and J by 3 bases, and 26 bases separated the two germline ends. The CDR3 length is 18 residues. DNA for the CDR3: TGTGCCAGCAGCGCTGAATGGGGTTCCCCCCTATCCGACTATGGCTACACCTTC. It codes for CASSAEWGSPLSDYGYTF.

This clonotype was seen repeatedly, ten times or more. The V call is TRBV12-3 or TRBV12-4, the J call TRBJ1-4, with 9 positions matching TRBD1. This CDR3 spans 16 amino acids. J was trimmed by 6 bases and V by 6 bases; bases with no gene match: 11. This CDR3 is CASRATPGQGDEKLFF. In nucleotides, the CDR3 is TGTGCCAGCAGAGCTACCCCGGGACAGGGTGATGAAAAACTGTTTTTT.

This clonotype was detected only a few times. The chain links TRBV7-8 to TRBJ2-1; possibly TRBD1 for D (7 bases). This CDR3 spans 16 amino acids. With 10 bases removed from V and 5 bases from J, the gap between germline ends came to 24 bases. Germline V lookup: CDR1 SGHVS, CDR2 FQNEAQ. CDR3 protein: CATRARDRTTNNEQFF. CDR3 coding DNA: TGTGCCACCCGGGCGCGGGACAGAACTACCAACAATGAGCAGTTCTTC. Full variable domain (rest looked up from reference TRBV7-8 and TRBJ2-1): GAGVSQSPRYKVAKRGQDVALRCDPISGHVSLFWYQQALGQGPEFLTYFQNEAQLDKSGLPSDRFFAERPEGSVSTLKIQRTQQEDSAVYLCATRARDRTTNNEQFFGPGTRLTVL.

This clonotype occurred many times. The chain couples TRBV7-2 to TRBJ1-5; 8 nucleotides line up with TRBD1. With V trimmed by 4 bases and J by 1 base, 6 bases remained unmatched. Per germline, CDR1 SGHTA and CDR2 FQGNSA. The CDR3 runs 16 residues. CDR3 amino acids: CASSSRTGRSNQPQHF. The CDR3 DNA sequence: TGTGCCAGCAGCTCACGGACAGGGCGGAGCAATCAGCCCCAGCATTTT.

This clonotype was detected ten times or more. The chain combines TRBV5-6 with TRBJ2-3; weak D call: TRBD2 (6 bases). V was cut by 0 bases and J by 0 bases, with 20 bases left in between. CDR1 is SGHDT, CDR2 YYEEEE, per germline. The CDR3 spans 19 residues. The CDR3 loop is CASSLDVGEVRPSTDTQYF. CDR3 bases: TGTGCCAGCAGCTTGGATGTGGGGGAGGTACGACCCAGCACAGATACGCAGTATTTT.

This clonotype was counted a few times. The chain employs TRBV20-1 and TRBJ2-3; 11 bases agree with TRBD2. Per the germline V gene, CDR1 is DFQATT and CDR2 is SNEGSKA (reference sequence). Trimming cost V 1 base and J 6 bases; bases outside gene matches: 6. CDR3 length: 15 amino acids. CDR3 nucleotides: TGCAGTGCTAGAGGACTAGCGGGGAGTTGGGATACGCAGTATTTT. Its translation: CSARGLAGSWDTQYF.

This clonotype was seen only a few times. The chain couples TRBV20-1 to TRBJ1-2; no reliable D call. CDR3 length: 14 amino acids. In germline, CDR1 is DFQATT, CDR2 SNEGSKA (reference sequence). The V end was cut by 1 base, the J end by 1 base, with 10 bases between. CDR3 region: CSARATGVNYGYTF. As DNA, the CDR3 is TGCAGTGCTAGAGCTACCGGGGTTAACTATGGCTACACCTTC.

The CDR3 DNA reads TGCGCCAGCAGCTTCCGGGGGAACACTGAAGCTTTCTTT. It is translated as CASSFRGNTEAFF. This sequence joins TRBV5-1 and TRBJ1-1; D not resolved. The V gene lost 2 bases and the J gene lost 1 base, with 6 bases spanning the gap. Germline CDR1 reads SGHRS; CDR2 reads YFSETQ. This CDR3 comprises 13 residues.

This clonotype came up many times. This sequence joins TRBV4-2 and TRBJ2-1, with a weak D call TRBD2 (7 bases). The V end was cut by 1 base, the J end by 10 bases, with 20 bases between. Per the germline V gene, CDR1 is LGHNA and CDR2 is YNFKEQ. The CDR3 sequence is 16 residues long. The CDR3 spells CASSQVPGSGGREQFF. The CDR3 region has the DNA TGTGCCAGCAGCCAAGTTCCGGGGTCGGGGGGCCGCGAGCAGTTCTTC.

The rearrangement joins TRBV12-3 or TRBV12-4 to TRBJ2-1; D is ambiguous. This CDR3 is 13 amino acids long. V was shortened by 5 bases and J by 9 bases, with 14 bases between the two germline ends. The CDR3: CASSLSVRGEQFF. In nucleotides, the CDR3 is TGTGCCAGCAGTCTTTCCGTTCGTGGTGAGCAGTTCTTC.

This clonotype was observed many times. V usage is TRBV28 and J usage is TRBJ2-3; D is undetermined. The CDR3 consists of 13 residues. Germline V gene sequence: CDR1 MDHEN, CDR2 SYDVKM. V was cut by 5 bases and J by 2 bases, with 8 bases left in between. In nucleotides, the CDR3 is TGTGCCAGCAGTAATCAGCCCACAGATACGCAGTATTTT. The encoded protein is CASSNQPTDTQYF.

Here the CDR3 reads CASNSAVGGVGEQYF. DNA for the CDR3: TGTGCCAGCAACTCCGCAGTTGGGGGGGTCGGCGAGCAGTACTTC. V gene TRBV7-8 combines with J gene TRBJ2-7, with 7 bases identical to TRBD2. Germline lookup yields CDR1 SGHVS and CDR2 FQNEAQ. V shed 7 bases and J 6 bases; nucleotides not matched to a gene: 15. This CDR3 is built from 15 residues.